These T cell receptor beta chains were read from a single sample in a study of OX40 agonist ivuxolimab in advanced cancers. Method: immunoSEQ multiplex PCR; TCRdb's copy keeps in-frame clones and lacks some. The data contain about 3,000 clones, around 80% of them singletons. Sample: CD4+ or CD8+ T cells sorted from blood, taken in a trial of the OX40 agonist ivuxolimab. The receptors come from an adult with an advanced solid tumor such as melanoma, head and neck, liver or kidney cancer. CDR3s include the opening cysteine and the closing phenylalanine or tryptophan. Each record gives: CDR3 length, V gene, clone size, D gene, J gene, CDR3 DNA, CDR3 protein. A D gene is named only where the DNA matches it firmly. Clone size is given for some rows only: seen once, a few or many times, or a class if the clone is expanded.

>14|TRBV27|.|TRBD1|TRBJ2-1
TGTGCCAGCAGTTCCGGGACAGGAGCTGATGAGCAGTTCTTC
CASSSGTGADEQFF
>14|TRBV5-6|.|TRBD1|TRBJ2-7
TGTGCCAGCAGCTTGGGGACAGGTGCTGTCGAGCAGTATTTC
CASSLGTGAVEQYF
>15|TRBV7-9|.|TRBD1|TRBJ1-2
TGTGCCAGCAGCTTAGGACAGGGGATAATTTATGGCTACACCTTC
CASSLGQGIIYGYTF
>13|TRBV11-2|.|.|TRBJ2-7
TGTGCCAGCAGTAAGGAGACGGGGTACGAGCAGTACTTC
CASSKETGYEQYF
>14|TRBV6-5|once|.|TRBJ2-7
TGTGCCAGCAGTTACGGGGGGGCCGCCTACGAGCAGTACTTC
CASSYGGAAYEQYF
>12|TRBV7-2|.|.|TRBJ2-5
TGTGCCAGCAGCTTAGTTGGGGAGACCCAGTACTTC
CASSLVGETQYF
>15|TRBV11-2|.|TRBD2|TRBJ2-1
TGTGCCAGCAGCTTGACTAGCGGGGACTACAATGAGCAGTTCTTC
CASSLTSGDYNEQFF
>14|TRBV11-3|.|.|TRBJ2-3
TGTGCCAGCAGCAAAGACGGGGGCACAGATACGCAGTATTTT
CASSKDGGTDTQYF
>12|TRBV5-1|.|.|TRBJ2-7
TGCGCCAGCAGCCTTAACAGTTACGAGCAGTACTTC
CASSLNSYEQYF
>16|TRBV4-3|once|.|TRBJ2-1
TGCGCCAGCAGCCAAGACAGGAGGGGCTCCTACAATGAGCAGTTCTTC
CASSQDRRGSYNEQFF
>14|TRBV9|.|.|TRBJ1-6
TGTGCCAGCAGCGCCGAAGTATACGGTTCACCCCTCCACTTT
CASSAEVYGSPLHF
>11|TRBV6-9|.|TRBD2|TRBJ2-5
TGTGCCAGAATACTAGCGGGGACCCAGTACTTC
CARILAGTQYF
>12|TRBV29-1|.|TRBD2|TRBJ2-1
TGCAGCGTTGAAGAGACTAGCGTCGAGCAGTTCTTC
CSVEETSVEQFF
>15|TRBV5-1|.|TRBD2|TRBJ2-3
TGCGCCAGCAAACTAGCGGGAGGTCTCACAGATACGCAGTATTTT
CASKLAGGLTDTQYF
>14|TRBV4-1|.|.|TRBJ1-3
TGCGCCAGCAGCCCAATAGCTACTGGAAACACCATATATTTT
CASSPIATGNTIYF
>15|TRBV9|.|TRBD1|TRBJ2-3
TGTGCCAGCAGCACTCGGACAGGGAGCACAGATACGCAGTATTTT
CASSTRTGSTDTQYF
>12|TRBV11-3|.|.|TRBJ1-1
TGTGCCAGCAGCCCGACAGGATCTGAAGCTTTCTTT
CASSPTGSEAFF
>17|TRBV21-1|.|.|TRBJ1-6
TGTGCCAGCAGCAAAGACAAGGGCGGGAATGATAATTCACCCCTCCACTTT
CASSKDKGGNDNSPLHF
>12|TRBV4-3|.|.|TRBJ1-2
TGCGCCAGCAGCCAAACAGGGTGGGGCTACACCTTC
CASSQTGWGYTF
>17|TRBV7-3|.|TRBD1|TRBJ2-1
TGTGCCAGCAGCTCCCCCATCGGACAGGGTAACCGGGATGAGCAGTTCTTC
CASSSPIGQGNRDEQFF
>12|TRBV19|.|.|TRBJ2-1
TGTGCCAGTAGTGGAGACAGATTAGAGCAGTTCTTC
CASSGDRLEQFF
>13|TRBV16|.|TRBD2|TRBJ2-1
TGTGCCAGCAGCCAACTTGGCGGGGGGCTGCAGTTCTTC
CASSQLGGGLQFF
>11|TRBV7-6|.|.|TRBJ1-2
TGTGCCAGCAGCTTAGTGGTTGGCTACACCTTC
CASSLVVGYTF
>12|TRBV27|.|.|TRBJ1-2
TGTGCCAGCAGAGAAGGGTCGGATGGCTACACCTTC
CASREGSDGYTF
>13|TRBV27|.|.|TRBJ2-7
TGTGCCAGCAGTTTAGCGGGACAGTCCTTTGCGTACTTC
CASSLAGQSFAYF
>12|TRBV13|.|.|TRBJ2-1
TGTGCCAGCAGCTTAGGAACCAATGAGCAGTTCTTC
CASSLGTNEQFF
>13|TRBV6-5|.|.|TRBJ2-7
TGTGCCAGCACCCCAAGTACAGCCTACGAGCAGTACTTC
CASTPSTAYEQYF
>14|TRBV9|few|.|TRBJ2-5
TGTGCCAGCAGCGTAGAAGGGGGAAGAGAGACCCAGTACTTC
CASSVEGGRETQYF
>16|TRBV28|.|.|TRBJ1-3
TGTGCCAGCAGTTTATGGGTAGGATTTGCTGGAAACACCATATATTTT
CASSLWVGFAGNTIYF
>17|TRBV2|.|.|TRBJ1-1
TGTGCCAGCAGTGATTCTTTCCTAGGAGCCTTGGGGACTGAAGCTTTCTTT
CASSDSFLGALGTEAFF
>14|TRBV6-1|.|.|TRBJ2-7
TGTGCCAGCAGTGAAGGGGCGTTTTCCTACGAGCAGTACTTC
CASSEGAFSYEQYF
>18|TRBV5-6|few|.|TRBJ2-6
TGTGCCAGCAGCTTGGGTAACCTGGGGGGCGAGGGGGCCAACGTCCTGACTTTC
CASSLGNLGGEGANVLTF
>10|TRBV30|.|.|TRBJ2-7
TGTGCCTGCGCTGGCCCCGAGCAGTACTTC
CACAGPEQYF
>14|TRBV19|.|.|TRBJ1-1
TGTGCCAGTAGTATAGGAGACAGGAACACTGAAGCTTTCTTT
CASSIGDRNTEAFF
>15|TRBV6-6|.|TRBD2|TRBJ2-2
TGTGCCAGCCGTCTCGCGGGAGGGCGGACCGGGGAGCTGTTTTTT
CASRLAGGRTGELFF
>16|TRBV7-9|.|TRBD1|TRBJ1-4
TGTGCCAGCAGCCTAGACAGGGGGCGAAGTAATGAAAAACTGTTTTTT
CASSLDRGRSNEKLFF
>13|TRBV30|.|.|TRBJ1-1
TGTGCCTGGAGTGTCGGGGGGCCGGTTGAAGCTTTCTTT
CAWSVGGPVEAFF
>16|TRBV7-8|.|.|TRBJ2-2
TGTGCCAGCAGCTTTTCGGAAAGGGGAAACACCGGGGAGCTGTTTTTT
CASSFSERGNTGELFF
>14|TRBV15|medium-sized|.|TRBJ2-7
TGTGCCACCAGCCCCACAGGTGGGTCCTACGAGCAGTACTTC
CATSPTGGSYEQYF
>16|TRBV7-6|once|.|TRBJ2-3
TGTGCCAGCACCCCAACAGGGTTGACTAGCACAGATACGCAGTATTTT
CASTPTGLTSTDTQYF
>15|TRBV9|.|.|TRBJ2-7
TGTGCCAGCAGCGCCGTGGGGGATTCCTACCACGAGCAGTACTTC
CASSAVGDSYHEQYF
>15|TRBV28|large|.|TRBJ1-5
TGTGCCAGCAGTTTATTTCAGGACAGAGGGCAGCCCCAGCATTTT
CASSLFQDRGQPQHF
>13|TRBV6-5|.|TRBD2|TRBJ2-1
TGTGCCAGCAGTTACGCTAGCGGCAATGAGCAGTTCTTC
CASSYASGNEQFF
>15|TRBV18|.|TRBD2|TRBJ2-1
TGTGCCAGCTCAGCCGTGGGGGGGGGTGTCGATGAGCAGTTCTTC
CASSAVGGGVDEQFF
>16|TRBV6-6|.|TRBD2|TRBJ2-3
TGTGCCAGCAGGATAGCTAGCGGTATTAGCACAGATACGCAGTATTTT
CASRIASGISTDTQYF
>13|TRBV5-5|.|TRBD1|TRBJ2-5
TGTGCCAGCAGCTTGCAGGGGGCAGAGACCCAGTACTTC
CASSLQGAETQYF
>17|TRBV27|.|TRBD2|TRBJ2-7
TGTGCCAGCTCTAGGGGCGGCCGGGGACTAGCAGGCTACGAGCAGTACTTC
CASSRGGRGLAGYEQYF
>13|TRBV19|.|.|TRBJ2-7
TGTGCCAGTAGTATTGCGGCAGCCCGCGAGCAGTACTTC
CASSIAAAREQYF
>15|TRBV9|.|TRBD1|TRBJ2-1
TGTGCCAGCAGCGTAGCAGGGACAGTAGGCAATGAGCAGTTCTTC
CASSVAGTVGNEQFF
>15|TRBV15|.|.|TRBJ2-7
TGTGCCACCAGCAGAGATCTTGTCGATTCCTACGAGCAGTACTTC
CATSRDLVDSYEQYF
>15|TRBV6-5|.|.|TRBJ1-3
TGTGCCAGCACCCGGGGCCCTTCCCCGGGAAACACCATATATTTT
CASTRGPSPGNTIYF
>15|TRBV27|.|.|TRBJ2-1
TGTGCCAGCAGTTACAAGGCGGGATCCTACAATGAGCAGTTCTTC
CASSYKAGSYNEQFF
>10|TRBV28|.|.|TRBJ2-3
TGTGCCAGCAGCCGTGGGGCCCTGTATTTT
CASSRGALYF